These 4 T cell receptor beta chains were all obtained from the same sample, sequenced in a study of OX40 agonist ivuxolimab in advanced cancers. The assay was immunoSEQ multiplex PCR, and TCRdb's table has in-frame clones only and misses some. The data contain about 69,000 clones, around 90% of them singletons. Material: CD4+ or CD8+ T cells sorted from blood, obtained in a trial of the OX40 agonist ivuxolimab. These receptors were taken from an adult with an advanced solid tumor such as melanoma, head and neck, liver or kidney cancer.

The CDR3 region is CASTTSGIAHEQFF. The CDR3 bases are TGTGCCAGCACGACGAGCGGGATTGCCCATGAGCAGTTCTTC. The gene calls are TRBV2 and TRBJ2-1; 7 positions match TRBD2. V shed 7 bases, J shed 8 bases, and the junction held 11 bases outside the gene matches. This CDR3 contains 14 residues. CDR1 and CDR2 from the germline V gene are SNHLY and FYNNEI.

Only one count was recorded for this clone. This sequence joins TRBV2 and TRBJ2-2; maybe TRBD1 (6 bases). V was trimmed by 7 bases and J by 4 bases, leaving 10 bases between them. Germline CDR1 SNHLY, CDR2 FYNNEI. The CDR3 sequence is 13 residues long. The CDR3 region has the DNA TGTGCCAGCATTGCACAGGGCACCGGGGAGCTGTTTTTT. This sequence encodes CASIAQGTGELFF.

The J gene is TRBJ1-2, the V gene TRBV5-1, with D maybe TRBD1 (6 bases). The CDR3 loop spans 13 amino acids. Trimming took off 5 bases at V and 4 bases at J, with 12 bases between the two ends. The V gene's germline CDR1 is SGHRS and CDR2 YFSETQ. The CDR3 nucleotides read TGCGCCAGCAGGACTACAGGGATCTATGGCTACACCTTC. It is translated as CASRTTGIYGYTF.

The chain carries TRBV28 and TRBJ1-1, with D possibly being TRBD1 (5 bases). Trimming took 4 bases from V and 1 from J, leaving 13 bases between them. Per the germline V gene, CDR1 is MDHEN and CDR2 is SYDVKM. The length of the CDR3 is 15 residues. CDR3 residues: CASSWSGTENTEAFF. The DNA for the CDR3 is TGTGCCAGCAGTTGGTCCGGGACGGAGAACACTGAAGCTTTCTTT.